This TCR beta chain is drawn from a study of early T cells in non-severe SARS-CoV-2 infection. Study outcomes and limitations: The VDJdb matching leaned toward anti-spike CD8 responses and overlooked private and CD4 specificities.

TCRdb processed the 5' RACE reads anew with MiXCR; each CDR3 protein has one entry. This table has roughly 70,000 distinct CDR3 sequences, roughly a sixth appearing once. This CDR3 has 16 amino acids. This clonotype has only a few counts. Its target is not known. The genes are TRBV21-1 and TRBJ1-6; the DNA was not used to check the table's D call, TRBD1. TRBV21-1 is flagged as a pseudogene. Specimen: whole blood, collected at baseline. The sequence derives from an adult who was a healthcare worker with PCR-confirmed SARS-CoV-2 infection or an uninfected control (not recorded which). CDR3 DNA: TGTGCCAGCATTCCAACACCGGGACAGTATAATTCACCCCTCCACTTT. Its protein is CASIPTPGQYNSPLHF.